This T cell receptor (beta chain) was retrieved from a study of cytomegalovirus exposure and HLA in healthy donors. Whole-study findings and limits: Prior analysis indicated that the majority of TCR beta V segments exhibited productivity approximately 87% or approximately 30% of the time. In a later analysis, at a false discovery rate of 0.05, 17,000 or so TCR beta sequences matched HLA alleles. In a later analysis, DRB1 alleles had the most associated TCRs; HLA-C alleles the fewest. The authors reported that TCR beta sequences could predict HLA-A and HLA-B alleles. These predictions were accurate for most subjects in the first cohort.

PCR primers comprised 60 Vbeta and 13 Jbeta primers. This table comes from immunoSEQ multiplex PCR, and its TCRdb copy is limited to in-frame clones, with some not included. The sample has 90,000 to 130,000 clones, approximately 80% seen once. With respect to this clone: Antigen unknown.

The CDR3 is 17 residues long. The V end lost 1 base, the J end lost 1 base, and 16 bases lay between the germline ends. From germline, CDR1 is LGHNA and CDR2 YNFKEQ. The sequence was collected from a man under 40 in good health and CMV-seropositive. Sequencing was done on a sample of PBMCs. V usage is TRBV4-2 and J usage is TRBJ1-2; D gene uncertain. The CDR3 nucleotides read TGTGCCAGCAGCCAAGGTGCAGGCGCCACCGATAACTATGGCTACACCTTC. Its translation: CASSQGAGATDNYGYTF.